This T cell receptor beta chain derives from a study of blood T cell repertoires in COVID-19. Assay used: immunoSEQ multiplex PCR; TCRdb lists only in-frame clones, some missing. The sample lists around 250,000 clones; 80% to 90% were seen once. V lost 5 bases and J lost 3; bases outside the gene matches: 6. Germline CDR1 is LGHNT and CDR2 is FRNRAP. The CDR3 spans 14 residues. The genes are TRBV12-5 and TRBJ2-5; 7 bases agree with TRBD1. The material sequenced was peripheral blood. This clonotype originated in a man aged 35 to 55 with active or convalescent COVID-19. The CDR3 is CASGLQGNKETQYF. For the CDR3, the DNA is TGTGCTAGTGGTCTACAGGGGAATAAAGAGACCCAGTACTTC.